The entry that follows covers one T cell receptor (beta chain) sequence. Its antigen is not identified. The data are from a study of graft-versus-host responses after intestinal transplantation. At the level of the study: Each recipient received a multivisceral, liver-intestinal, or isolated intestinal graft. Every one of the recipients received anti-thymocyte globulin induction and afterwards took tacrolimus and steroids for around 3 years.

Sequenced by immunoSEQ multiplex PCR; TCRdb stores in-frame clones only, minus some. Of tens of thousands of clones listed, 75% to 90% were seen once; the top ten hold 0.11%. General study points: Association was observed between peak circulating GvH clone levels and early post-transplant HvG declines. Analysis identified GvH clones in recipient marrow, with some appearing first in ileum or blood.

The CDR3 is 15 amino acids. Per the germline V gene, CDR1 is SGHNT and CDR2 is YYREEE (reference sequence). The V and J ends lost 0 bases and 4 bases respectively, with 13 bases between them. The chain is built from TRBV5-4 and TRBJ1-2; D might be TRBD1 (6 bases). The starting material was unstimulated CD4+ T cells sorted from spleen or lymph node cells, obtained before intestinal transplant. The TCR comes from a human donor who received an intestinal transplant. CDR3 nucleotides: TGTGCCAGCAGCTTGGCCGAGGGGGACCTCTATGGCTACACCTTC. This sequence encodes CASSLAEGDLYGYTF. Full variable domain (outside the CDR3, taken from reference TRBV5-4 and TRBJ1-2): ETGVTQSPTHLIKTRGQQVTLRCSSQSGHNTVSWYQQALGQGPQFIFQYYREEENGRGNFPPRFSGLQFPNYSSELNVNALELDDSALYLCASSLAEGDLYGYTFGSGTRLTVV.